A single sample gave rise to the 10 T cell receptor beta chains below, sequenced in a study of T cells after posttransplantation cyclophosphamide. The naive gate required viable CD3+CD4+ or CD3+CD8+ cells with CCR7+CD45RA+CD45RO-CD95-CD27+CD28+ phenotype. Profiled with immunoSEQ multiplex PCR; TCRdb holds only in-frame clones, not every one. Among just over 20,000 clones listed, under 99% were seen once. Specimen: naive CD4+ T cells sorted from PBMCs. Receptors originate from a man aged 40-55 years in good health, CMV-negative, and a related stem cell transplant donor.

The rearrangement links TRBV6-6 to TRBJ1-4; D perhaps matches TRBD1 (6 bases). V gave up 6 bases and J gave up 0 bases, with 11 bases separating them. CDR3 length equals 15 residues. CDR1 and CDR2 from the germline V gene are MNHNY and SVGAGI (reference sequence). The CDR3 bases are TGTGCCAGCAGGCCGACAGGTCCAACTAATGAAAAACTGTTTTTT. Its translation is CASRPTGPTNEKLFF.

The rearrangement uses TRBV7-3 and TRBJ1-2, with 9 bases lining up with TRBD1. Germline assignment: CDR1 SGHTA and CDR2 FQGTGA. CDR3 length: 13 residues. The V and J ends lost 4 bases and 4 bases, in that order; junction bases with no gene match: 1. The CDR3 DNA follows: TGTGCCAGCAGCTCGGGACAGGGCTATGGCTACACCTTC. This gives the protein CASSSGQGYGYTF.

The CDR3 here is CASSTTPSGPGGLNTEAFF. In DNA, the CDR3 is TGTGCCAGCAGCACAACACCCTCCGGTCCGGGGGGACTAAACACTGAAGCTTTCTTT. The chain employs TRBV7-3 and TRBJ1-1; a weak D match, TRBD1 (5 bases). V was clipped by 5 bases and J by 2 bases, with 27 bases between them. This CDR3 has 19 amino acids. Germline V gene data show CDR1 as SGHTA and CDR2 as FQGTGA. The entire variable domain, with the rest obtained from reference TRBV7-3 and TRBJ1-1, is as follows: GAGVSQTPSNKVTEKGKYVELRCDPISGHTALYWYRQSLGQGPEFLIYFQGTGAADDSGLPNDRFFAVRPEGSVSTLKIQRTERGDSAVYLCASSTTPSGPGGLNTEAFFGQGTRLTVV.

This clone was seen a single time. This chain uses TRBV9 with TRBJ2-3, with D uncertain. Germline loops: CDR1 SGDLS, CDR2 YYNGEE. The CDR3 runs 15 residues. Between the trimmed V and J ends, which lost 0 bases and 2 bases, there was a span of 10 bases. CDR3 sequence reads: CASSVVSEPTDTQYF. CDR3 in DNA: TGTGCCAGCAGCGTAGTAAGCGAGCCCACAGATACGCAGTATTTT.

The chain links TRBV19 to TRBJ2-5; 11 bases align to TRBD2. This CDR3 comprises 15 residues. CDR1 is LNHDA and CDR2 is SQIVND in the germline V gene (reference sequence). The J segment lost 1 base and the V segment lost 4 bases, leaving 2 bases of the junction unmatched. The CDR3 nucleotides read TGTGCCAGTAGTACTAGCGGGAGGTTCCAAGAGACCCAGTACTTC. Amino acids: CASSTSGRFQETQYF.

This sequence joins TRBV7-2 and TRBJ2-3; 10 bases are a match to TRBD2. V was clipped by 2 bases and J by 3 bases; unmatched bases: 2. This CDR3 is built from 15 residues. Germline loops: CDR1 SGHTA, CDR2 FQGNSA. CDR3 amino acids: CASSLLAGVTDTQYF. The CDR3 DNA reads TGTGCCAGCAGCTTACTAGCGGGAGTGACAGATACGCAGTATTTT.

The CDR3 sequence: CASSPPQSYNEQFF. The CDR3 DNA follows: TGTGCCAGCTCACCCCCGCAGTCCTACAATGAGCAGTTCTTC. This chain uses TRBV18 with TRBJ2-1; D remains unclear. Deletions cut 3 bases from V and 1 base from J, with 7 bases between. The CDR3 is 14 amino acids. Germline V lookup: CDR1 KGHSH, CDR2 LQKENI. The entire variable domain, with the rest obtained from reference TRBV18 and TRBJ2-1, is as follows: NAGVMQNPRHLVRRRGQEARLRCSPMKGHSHVYWYRQLPEEGLKFMVYLQKENIIDESGMPKERFSAEFPKEGPSILRIQQVVRGDSAAYFCASSPPQSYNEQFFGPGTRLTVL.

This chain uses TRBV6-5 with TRBJ1-2; D remains ambiguous. The CDR3 has 14 residues. Deletions cut 6 bases from V and 4 bases from J, with 15 bases between. Germline-derived CDR1 and CDR2 are MNHEY and SVGAGI. The CDR3 here is CASSPPGALYGYTF. The CDR3 coding sequence is TGTGCCAGCAGCCCCCCGGGAGCTCTCTATGGCTACACCTTC.

This rearrangement joins TRBV5-1 to TRBJ1-2; 9 nucleotides line up with TRBD1. The trim removed 4 bases at V and 2 bases at J, leaving 6 bases unmatched. Germline loops: CDR1 SGHRS, CDR2 YFSETQ. This CDR3 spans 15 amino acids. This CDR3 is CASSLRTGENYGYTF. The CDR3 region has the DNA TGCGCCAGCAGCCTACGGACAGGGGAAAACTATGGCTACACCTTC.

The chain has TRBV7-2 and TRBJ2-5; 13 bases fit TRBD2. Germline values: CDR1 SGHTA, CDR2 FQGNSA. V shed 6 bases, J shed 6 bases, and the junction held 4 bases outside the gene matches. The CDR3 is made up of 14 amino acids. In DNA, the CDR3 is TGTGCCAGCAGTAGGACTAGCGGGAGACAGACCCAGTACTTC. It translates to CASSRTSGRQTQYF. Combining the CDR3 with reference TRBV7-2 and TRBJ2-5 gives the whole variable domain GAGVSQSPSNKVTEKGKDVELRCDPISGHTALYWYRQSLGQGLEFLIYFQGNSAPDKSGLPSDRFSAERTGGSVSTLTIQRTQQEDSAVYLCASSRTSGRQTQYFGPGTRLLVL.